This T cell receptor beta chain was sequenced during a study of somatic mutations in cytotoxic T cells in rheumatoid arthritis. The V end lost 3 bases, the J end lost 3 bases, and 21 bases lay between the germline ends. The CDR3 sequence is 17 residues long. CDR1 is SEHNR and CDR2 is FQNEAQ in the germline V gene (reference sequence). TCRdb's table, derived via immunoSEQ multiplex PCR, lists solely in-frame clones and lacks some. The sample gives about 10,000 clones, around four fifths of which show up once; around 8% is in the top ten. The clonotype was recovered from an adult with rheumatoid arthritis. This chain connects TRBV7-9 to TRBJ2-7; D is perhaps TRBD1 (6 bases). The specimen sequenced was CD8+ T cells sorted from blood. CDR3 region: CASSFGRTASFDYEQYF. The CDR3 DNA sequence: TGTGCCAGCAGCTTTGGCCGGACAGCGAGCTTTGACTACGAGCAGTACTTC.